These 11 T cell receptor beta chains came from one sample sequenced in a study of response to subunit inactivated influenza vaccine. Using its own MiXCR run on the RT-PCR reads, TCRdb lists one record per CDR3 protein. Altogether roughly 540,000 distinct CDR3 sequences are present, roughly 25% being singletons, with the ten largest covering 2.5% to 3.5%. This sample was also put to use in a study of T cells expressing NK-cell markers. This second study notes: TCR beta libraries carry UMIs added by 5'RACE template switching.

The sequenced sample was CD4+ T cells sorted from PBMCs, obtained 11 to 12 days after vaccination. The receptor source for this set is a man between 45 and 60 years old who received an inactivated influenza vaccine.

There are a few counts of this clonotype. In DNA, the CDR3 is TGTGCCAGCAGCTTCCGGAGGCAGAGCTACGAGCAGTACTTC. It encodes CASSFRRQSYEQYF. The chain employs TRBV5-6 and TRBJ2-7; D is possibly TRBD2 (5 bases). The CDR3 consists of 14 residues. The V and J ends lost 2 bases and 3 bases respectively, with 12 bases between them. Germline V CDR1 and CDR2: SGHDT, YYEEEE.

V gene TRBV20-1 combines with J gene TRBJ2-3; D remains unclear. Germline assignment: CDR1 DFQATT and CDR2 SNEGSKA (reference sequence). The CDR3 contains 11 residues. V was pared by 3 bases and J by 5 bases, with 6 bases between. CDR3 DNA: TGCAGTGCTAGCCTCATAGATACGCAGTATTTT. Its translation is CSASLIDTQYF.

This clonotype was counted many times. This rearrangement joins TRBV12-3 or TRBV12-4 to TRBJ2-3; D is possibly TRBD2 (6 bases). This CDR3 is built from 14 residues. The V gene lost 3 bases and the J gene lost 3 bases, with 10 bases spanning the gap. This chain's CDR3 is CASSLGGLTDTQYF. The CDR3 nucleotides are TGTGCCAGCAGTTTGGGGGGTTTGACAGATACGCAGTATTTT.

This clonotype was found a few times. The chain has TRBV21-1 and TRBJ1-1; TRBD1, the table's D call, lacks a check against the DNA. TRBV21-1 is given as a pseudogene. CDR3 length: 21 residues. CDR3 protein: CASSKDNGETGGRLVNTEAFF. The CDR3 DNA is TGTGCCAGCAGCAAAGATAACGGGGAGACAGGGGGTAGGTTGGTGAACACTGAAGCTTTCTTT.

The CDR3 here is CATSDLGQGGTYEQYF. In nucleotides, the CDR3 is TGTGCCACCAGTGATCTGGGACAGGGTGGCACCTACGAGCAGTACTTC. The chain combines TRBV24-1 with TRBJ2-7; 9 bases fit TRBD1. Germline assignment: CDR1 KGHDR and CDR2 SFDVKD. This CDR3 region has 16 residues. V lost 3 bases, J lost 2 bases, and 7 bases stayed unmatched.

The chain has TRBV10-3 and TRBJ2-7; 7 nucleotides match TRBD1. The V gene end was trimmed by 11 bases and the J gene end by 5 bases; junction bases not matched to a gene: 9. The CDR3 has 12 amino acids. Germline V lookup: CDR1 ENHRY, CDR2 SYGVKD. CDR3 nucleotide sequence: TGTGCCTCGGGGCGACAGGGTGACGAGCAGTACTTC. It translates to CASGRQGDEQYF.

The V call is TRBV20-1, the J call TRBJ2-7; TRBD2 aligns across 7 bases. J lost 0 bases, V lost 5 bases, and 4 bases had no gene match. This CDR3 comprises 13 residues. Per the germline V gene, CDR1 is DFQATT and CDR2 is SNEGSKA (reference sequence). CDR3 sequence reads: CSAEGGSSYEQYF. The CDR3 DNA reads TGCAGTGCTGAGGGAGGGAGCTCCTACGAGCAGTACTTC.

This sequence joins TRBV6-6 and TRBJ2-7; possibly TRBD2 for D (5 bases). Trimming left V 6 bases short and J 3 bases short, with 12 bases between. Germline values: CDR1 MNHNY, CDR2 SVGAGI (reference sequence). There are 13 residues in the CDR3. The CDR3 sequence: CASSRDGGYEQYF. In DNA, the CDR3 is TGTGCCAGCAGCCGAGACGGAGGCTACGAGCAGTACTTC.

This rearrangement joins TRBV10-1 to TRBJ2-4; no reliable D call. This CDR3 is 15 amino acids long. Germline V gene sequence: CDR1 WNHNN, CDR2 SYGVQD (reference sequence). Trimming stripped 0 bases from V and 2 bases from J, with 8 bases between. In nucleotides, the CDR3 is TGCGCCAGCAGTGAGTCGACTGGGTCCAAAAACATTCAGTACTTC. This gives the protein CASSESTGSKNIQYF.

Worth noting for this clonotype: Possible read error: a much larger clone is one base away. The CDR3 DNA sequence: TGTGCCAGCAGCTTAGTAGCGGGGATAAACAATGAGCAGTTCTTC. It translates to CASSLVAGINNEQFF. The chain uses TRBV7-2 and TRBJ2-1, with 8 positions matching TRBD2. Trimming removed 1 base from V and 5 bases from J; junction bases left unmatched: 4. There are 15 residues in the CDR3. Germline V CDR1 and CDR2: SGHTA, FQGNSA. The whole variable domain, remainder taken from reference TRBV7-2 and TRBJ2-1, is GAGVSQSPSNKVTEKGKDVELRCDPISGHTALYWYRQSLGQGLEFLIYFQGNSAPDKSGLPSDRFSAERTGGSVSTLTIQRTQQEDSAVYLCASSLVAGINNEQFFGPGTRLTVL.

The chain joins TRBV5-1 to TRBJ2-4, with a tentative D call TRBD2 (5 bases). CDR3 length: 18 amino acids. Germline CDR1 and CDR2: SGHRS and YFSETQ. The V and J ends lost 3 bases and 0 bases respectively, with 19 bases between them. The CDR3 loop reads CASSSDPFIALAKNIQYF. As DNA, the CDR3 is TGCGCCAGCAGCTCCGATCCATTTATAGCGTTAGCCAAAAACATTCAGTACTTC. The whole variable domain, filled in from reference TRBV5-1 and TRBJ2-4, reads KAGVTQTPRYLIKTRGQQVTLSCSPISGHRSVSWYQQTPGQGLQFLFEYFSETQRNKGNFPGRFSGRQFSNSRSEMNVSTLELGDSALYLCASSSDPFIALAKNIQYFGAGTRLSVL.